This T cell receptor beta chain emerged from a study of graft-versus-host responses after intestinal transplantation. Study background: Those transplanted obtained multivisceral, liver-intestinal, or isolated intestinal grafts.

In regard to this clone: Antigen unknown.

V lost 5 bases, J lost 4 bases, and 6 bases lay in between. The CDR3 sequence is 11 residues long. Per germline, CDR1 LGHNT and CDR2 FRNRAP. Clones were sequenced by immunoSEQ multiplex PCR, and TCRdb holds only the in-frame ones, with some missing. The table includes 120,000 or so clones, approximately 92% detected once. The starting material was unstimulated CD8+ T cells sorted from spleen or lymph node cells, obtained before intestinal transplant. The source of this sequence is a human donor who received an intestinal transplant. The chain employs TRBV12-5 and TRBJ2-7, with D possibly matching TRBD1 (6 bases). The CDR3 nucleotides read TGTGCTAGTGGTAGGGGGTACGAGCAGTACTTC. Its translation: CASGRGYEQYF.